The clone carrying this T cell receptor beta chain has only a few counts. The antigen remains unidentified. This specimen comes from a study of identical twins. Notes on the study in general: Within twin pairs, the out-of-frame alpha sequences they shared showed excess low generation probability.

The CDR3 runs to 14 residues. V dropped 8 bases and J dropped 4 bases, with 17 bases sitting between them. One entry per CDR3 protein, called by TCRdb with MiXCR from the 5' RACE reads. The sample consists of around 200,000 distinct CDR3 sequences, approximately 9% of them appearing once. The V call is TRBV12-3 or TRBV12-4, the J call TRBJ1-1; D is perhaps TRBD1 (5 bases). The TCR sequence derives from a woman aged 18-35 years in good health. The source material was memory (CD45RO+) T cells sorted from blood. The CDR3 reads CASRERGGVTEAFF. The DNA for the CDR3 is TGTGCCAGCCGCGAACGGGGGGGGGTCACTGAAGCTTTCTTT.